This T cell receptor beta chain stems from a study of cytomegalovirus exposure and HLA in healthy donors. Study-wide results and caveats: For cytomegalovirus status, the classifier reportedly gave diagnoses with high specificity and sensitivity. CMV antigen specificity was confirmed in vitro for a few CMV-associated chains.

TCRdb's copy holds only in-frame clones and misses some; the assay was immunoSEQ multiplex PCR. Here the sample spans approximately 90,000 clones, 95% to 98% being singletons. The CDR3 covers 11 residues. V lost 5 bases, J lost 8 bases, and 7 bases lay in between. Germline assignment: CDR1 SEHNR and CDR2 FQNEAQ (reference sequence). An approximately 130-subject validation cohort, separate from the roughly 670-subject first cohort, supplied the donors. Worth noting for this clone: Its antigen is not identified.

This chain joins TRBV7-9 and TRBJ2-1; D is ambiguous. This receptor was identified in a man between 18 and 29 years old in good health and CMV-seronegative. Sequencing used PBMCs. The CDR3 DNA reads TGTGCCAGCAGCGCGCGTTATGAGCAGTTCTTC. Translation: CASSARYEQFF.